This TCR beta chain derives from a study of shared clonotypes between healthy human individuals. Study information: For every donor, three CD4 naive, three CD4 memory, two CD8 naive and one CD8 memory plates were used.

Clones were read by immunoSEQ multiplex PCR, and TCRdb kept only the in-frame ones, dropping some. The sample consists of roughly 1,800,000 clones, just under 95% of them appearing once. The V end lost 2 bases, the J end lost 6 bases, and 12 bases lay between the germline ends. This CDR3 has 13 amino acids. Germline V CDR1 and CDR2: SGHNT, YYREEE (reference sequence). As defined, naive CD8 cells were CD45RO-negative and positively selected for CCR7, with terminally differentiated effector memory CD45RA+ cells excluded. The donor population consisted of healthy HIV-negative adults with no recent acute infections or vaccinations.

The rearrangement links TRBV5-4 to TRBJ2-7; a possible D gene is TRBD2 (5 bases). Sequencing was performed on naive CD8+ T cells sorted from blood. This TCR came from a man aged 18 to 29 in good health. CDR3 loop: CASSFRGKGEQYF. CDR3 sequence (DNA): TGTGCCAGCAGCTTCCGGGGTAAGGGCGAGCAGTACTTC. The full variable domain, rest sourced from reference TRBV5-4 and TRBJ2-7, is ETGVTQSPTHLIKTRGQQVTLRCSSQSGHNTVSWYQQALGQGPQFIFQYYREEENGRGNFPPRFSGLQFPNYSSELNVNALELDDSALYLCASSFRGKGEQYFGPGTRLTVT.